The 8 T cell receptor beta chains presented below share a single source sample, sequenced in a study of blood T cells in healthy people across ages. Next came a second PCR, run for about 6 to 12 cycles, which used a sample-barcoded 5' primer along with a J-beta primer mix. TCRdb reprocessed the 5' RACE reads via MiXCR and lists one record per CDR3 protein. The sample lists over 700,000 distinct CDR3 sequences; 53% were seen once. Input material: blood. Receptors were obtained from an elderly man in good health.

The chain joins TRBV27 to TRBJ2-5; D is uncertain. This CDR3 region has 16 residues. Germline V gene sequence: CDR1 MNHEY, CDR2 SMNVEV (reference sequence). V lost 3 bases and J lost 0, with 14 bases in between. The CDR3 protein is CASSFLAAGHQETQYF. CDR3 bases: TGTGCCAGCAGTTTCTTAGCTGCTGGGCACCAAGAGACCCAGTACTTC.

This sequence joins TRBV5-5 and TRBJ2-7; TRBD2 aligns across 7 bases. In germline, CDR1 is SGHKS, CDR2 YYEKEE (reference sequence). The CDR3 runs 15 residues. V dropped 2 bases and J dropped 4; count of bases not matched to a gene: 9. The CDR3 loop is CASSLLGGSLYEQYF. The CDR3 DNA follows: TGTGCCAGCAGCTTACTGGGCGGGAGCTTGTACGAGCAGTACTTC.

This clonotype was found a few times. This chain uses TRBV29-1 with TRBJ2-3; the match to TRBD2 covers 13 bases. Losses at the gene ends were 6 bases for V and 14 bases for J; bases not matched to a gene: 17. This CDR3 comprises 15 residues. Germline V CDR1 and CDR2: SQVTM, ANQGSEA. The CDR3 nucleotides are TGCAGCGTGGGGGCGACTAGCGGGAGGCCCGAGGGCGCGTATTTT. Amino acids: CSVGATSGRPEGAYF.

This chain uses TRBV5-1 with TRBJ2-5; 12 bases map to TRBD2. J lost 5 bases, V lost 6 bases, and 8 bases had no gene match. CDR1 is SGHRS and CDR2 is YFSETQ in the germline V gene. The CDR3 runs 15 residues. CDR3 nucleotides: TGCGCCAGCAAATGGACTAGCGGGGACCGGGAGACCCAGTACTTC. Translated: CASKWTSGDRETQYF.

This clonotype came up a few times. The CDR3 nucleotides are TGTGCCAGCAGCCAAGTACTAGTGGACGAGCAGTACTTC. Its translation: CASSQVLVDEQYF. V is TRBV3-1 and J is TRBJ2-7, with a weak D call TRBD2 (5 bases). Germline assignment: CDR1 LGHDT and CDR2 YNNKEL (reference sequence). CDR3 length: 13 amino acids. Trimming left V 1 base short and J 5 bases short, with 9 bases between.

The V and J genes are TRBV5-1 and TRBJ1-1; TRBD1 aligns across 8 bases. This CDR3 comprises 11 residues. The V segment lost 5 bases and the J segment 10 bases; nucleotides outside the gene matches: 4. Germline V lookup: CDR1 SGHRS, CDR2 YFSETQ. The CDR3 spells CASSGDRGAFF. In DNA, the CDR3 is TGCGCCAGCAGTGGTGACAGGGGAGCTTTCTTT. The whole variable domain, filled in from reference TRBV5-1 and TRBJ1-1, reads KAGVTQTPRYLIKTRGQQVTLSCSPISGHRSVSWYQQTPGQGLQFLFEYFSETQRNKGNFPGRFSGRQFSNSRSEMNVSTLELGDSALYLCASSGDRGAFFGQGTRLTVV.

This chain joins TRBV20-1 and TRBJ2-7; D is unclear. Germline loops: CDR1 DFQATT, CDR2 SNEGSKA (reference sequence). The CDR3 spans 12 residues. The V gene lost 6 bases and the J gene lost 3 bases, with 12 bases spanning the gap. The CDR3 loop reads CSAAPGLYEQYF. CDR3 DNA: TGCAGTGCAGCTCCGGGCCTCTACGAGCAGTACTTC.

CDR3 protein: CASRTGQGAWETQYF. CDR3 in DNA: TGTGCCAGCAGAACGGGACAGGGGGCGTGGGAGACCCAGTACTTC. V usage is TRBV12-3 or TRBV12-4 and J usage is TRBJ2-5; 12 nucleotides align to TRBD1. Losses at the gene ends were 6 bases for V and 5 bases for J; bases not matched to a gene: 7. There are 15 residues in the CDR3.